This T cell receptor (beta chain) was obtained from a study of graft-versus-host responses after intestinal transplantation (dated by TCRdb to the early 2020s). In the study overall: The transplants that recipients got were multivisceral, liver-intestinal, or isolated intestinal. To identify alloreactive clones, pre-transplant mixed lymphocyte reaction products were sequenced and compared with unstimulated pre-transplant donor and recipient T cells. Graft-versus-host and host-versus-graft alloreactive T cell clones were tracked in the graft, circulation and bone marrow after intestinal transplantation using bulk TCR-beta CDR3 sequencing. Anti-thymocyte globulin induction was given to all recipients, followed by maintenance tacrolimus and steroids for approximately three years. Rather than being sequenced by the commercial service, samples from a few later patients were sequenced in-house on an Illumina MiSeq and processed with MiXCR. Donor T cell macrochimerism was defined as a peak of at least 4% donor T cells among recipient peripheral blood mononuclear cells. The cohort enrolled about two dozen intestinal transplant recipients, one of whom was a retransplant, and a few patients without pretransplant specimens were excluded. General conclusions and limits of the study: Conclusions were limited by the relatively low number and heterogeneity of intestinal transplant patients. Patients with donor T cell macrochimerism had high GvH to HvG T cell clonal ratios in their allografts. Early after transplant, declines in HvG clones were associated with peak levels of circulating GvH clones. GvH clones were found in recipient bone marrow, and some of the GvH clones appeared earlier in ileal mucosa or blood, which is consistent with an intestinal mucosal origin.

Libraries were prepared through the immunoSEQ multiplex PCR assay. For most patients, genomic DNA was subjected to high-throughput TCR-beta CDR3 sequencing by Adaptive Biotechnologies. Per the original workflow: TCR sequencing data were retrieved from Adaptive's ImmunoSEQ software for around 18 patients, whereas three other patients were processed with MiXCR and VDJtools. CDR3 nucleotide sequences shared between donor and recipient were removed because the origin of such sequences could not be assigned. To be classed as alloreactive, a clone needed at least 2-fold expansion over unstimulated cells and a minimum CFSE-low frequency of 0.002% (template counts) or 0.001% (read counts). Clones detected in sequenced pre-transplant spleen, lymph node, or MLR CFSE-low populations of the donor or recipient were defined as mappable. The cumulative frequency of alloreactive clones was calculated as a percentage of all sequences, weighted by copy number. TCRdb retrieved this table from immuneACCESS and kept in-frame rearrangements only. Not all clones are present; in checked studies, unresolved V genes account for under half, and no reason is known for the remainder. V and J calls and clone size are as listed in that table; D and trimming were resolved from the DNA. This sample holds about 13,000 clones; about 67% were observed only once. Roughly 7.6% of the sample rests with the top ten.

To isolate intraepithelial and lamina propria lymphocytes from graft specimens, dithiothreitol, EDTA incubations and collagenase D digestion were used. Serial intestinal graft biopsy specimens collected up to 600 days after transplant underwent bulk TCR-beta sequencing. On this clone: Its binding antigen is unknown. Within one base of it there is no much larger clone, and no base qualities were kept.

From the cysteine up to the phenylalanine, the CDR3 has a length of 13 residues. The only DNA kept is the CDR3, 39 bases in frame from the first base. In the germline V gene, CDR1 corresponds to SGHAT and CDR2 to FQNNGV. Trimmed from V: 3 bases; trimmed from J: 4 bases; junction bases lacking a gene match: 2. The V and J genes are TRBV11-2 and TRBJ2-7; 8 central bases correspond to TRBD2. Source: ileum tissue, taken 16 days after intestinal transplant. This receptor was obtained from a human patient who received an intestinal transplant, so some T cells may come from the graft donor. The nucleotide sequence is given as TGTGCCAGCAGCTTGGCTAGCGGGTACGAGCAGTACTTC. It translates as CASSLASGYEQYF.